This T cell receptor (beta chain) came from a study of blood T cells in healthy people across ages. A second 7 to 11 cycle PCR used barcoded and J-beta primers. TCRdb redid the calling of the 5' RACE reads with MiXCR, one entry per CDR3 protein. This table holds around 2 million distinct CDR3 sequences, around 42% found once. V shed 2 bases and J 3 bases; nucleotides not matched to a gene: 13. This CDR3 has 19 residues. Germline V gene lookup returns CDR1 KGHDR and CDR2 SFDVKD. The chain uses TRBV24-1 and TRBJ2-7; 12 positions match TRBD2. The clonotype was recovered from a human donor in good health. Sequenced: blood. The CDR3 DNA reads TGTGCCACCAGTGATTCCGCGGGACTAGCGGGCCCTAATCTCTACGAGCAGTACTTC. It encodes CATSDSAGLAGPNLYEQYF.